The source of this T cell receptor (beta chain) is a study of blood T cells in healthy people across ages. This CDR3 spans 16 amino acids. Trimming shortened V by 4 bases and J by 4 bases, and 19 bases separated the two germline ends. Germline CDR1 reads SGHTA; CDR2 reads FQGNSA. Together with a sample-barcoded 5' primer, a J-beta primer mix was included in a second PCR lasting roughly 6 to 12 cycles. Sequencing yielded, for each sample, at least 2.5 million paired-end reads carrying CDR3. TCRdb reprocessed the 5' RACE reads with MiXCR, giving one entry per CDR3 protein. The table records about 640,000 distinct CDR3 sequences, roughly 50% of them present only once. Study-level points and caveats: Roughly linear declines in TCR beta diversity per million T cells occurred with age. Whereas aged donors had fewer naive CD4+ cells, long-lived donors had more of them and higher diversity.

Notes on this clonotype: Its specificity is not known.

This sequence was found in a man in his sixties in good health. V gene TRBV7-2 combines with J gene TRBJ2-5, with D perhaps TRBD2 (7 bases). Sequencing input: blood. The CDR3 DNA is TGTGCCAGCAGCTCCTCGAACGGGGGGCCCCCAGAGACCCAGTACTTC. It codes for CASSSSNGGPPETQYF.